The 24 T cell receptor beta chains presented below share a single source sample, sequenced in a study of T cell responses to AZD1222 COVID-19 vaccine. Profiling relied on immunoSEQ multiplex PCR, and the TCRdb table lists in-frame clones only, not all of them. The repertoire holds over 150,000 clones, with around 90% as singletons. The material sequenced was peripheral blood, taken on day 0 of AZD1222 vaccination. These receptors all stem from an adult in good health.

The chain joins TRBV7-8 to TRBJ2-1, with 9 bases identical to TRBD1. Germline CDR1 reads SGHVS; CDR2 reads FQNEAQ. Germline trimming cut 4 bases from V and 6 bases from J; bases unmatched to any gene: 10. The CDR3 length is 16 residues. The CDR3 bases are TGTGCCAGCAGCTCTCACAGGGGGCGGTTTGCCAATGAGCAGTTCTTC. Amino acids: CASSSHRGRFANEQFF.

The J gene is TRBJ1-3, the V gene TRBV6-1; D gene unclear. V was trimmed by 2 bases and J by 0 bases, leaving 17 bases between them. The CDR3 totals 18 residues. In germline, CDR1 is MNHNS, CDR2 SASEGT. The CDR3, as DNA: TGTGCCAGCAGTGAATTCGCGGTCTCTTATCGCTCTGGAAACACCATATATTTT. Translating gives CASSEFAVSYRSGNTIYF.

J is TRBJ2-5 and V is TRBV19, with TRBD2 as a possible D gene (6 bases). Trimming removed 7 bases at V and 2 bases at J, with 14 bases between. Germline CDR1 and CDR2: LNHDA and SQIVND (reference sequence). This CDR3 contains 14 residues. The CDR3 is CASTPGTSQETQYF. The CDR3 DNA sequence: TGTGCCAGTACCCCCGGGACTTCGCAAGAGACCCAGTACTTC.

The V call is TRBV28, the J call TRBJ2-7; possible D gene TRBD1, 6 bases. The V end was cut by 2 bases, the J end by 1 base, with 9 bases between. Germline V gene data show CDR1 as MDHEN and CDR2 as SYDVKM. The CDR3 contains 14 residues. The CDR3 here is CASSLVQGSYEQYF. The DNA of the CDR3 is TGTGCCAGCAGTTTAGTTCAGGGGTCCTACGAGCAGTACTTC.

The gene calls are TRBV6-5 and TRBJ1-2; perhaps TRBD1 as D (6 bases). The length of the CDR3 is 13 residues. Between the trimmed V and J ends, which lost 7 bases and 1 base, there was a span of 10 bases. Germline lookup yields CDR1 MNHEY and CDR2 SVGAGI. CDR3 region: CASTGQNNYGYTF. CDR3 DNA sequence: TGTGCCAGCACGGGACAAAATAACTATGGCTACACCTTC.

The chain couples TRBV18 to TRBJ1-2; 7 bases line up with TRBD1. Trimming at V came to 3 bases and at J to 9 bases, leaving 7 bases not matched to a gene. The CDR3 extends over 13 amino acids. Germline values: CDR1 KGHSH, CDR2 LQKENI. CDR3 in amino acids: CASSPGQLVSYTF. In DNA, the CDR3 is TGTGCCAGCTCACCGGGACAGCTTGTCAGCTACACCTTC.

This clone was counted a few times. The rearrangement joins TRBV7-2 to TRBJ1-2, with D hard to call. Germline values: CDR1 SGHTA, CDR2 FQGNSA. CDR3 size: 15 residues. With 1 base removed from V and 1 base from J, the gap between germline ends came to 10 bases. The CDR3 region is CASSLGRAINYGYTF. DNA of the CDR3: TGTGCCAGCAGCTTAGGACGAGCCATTAACTATGGCTACACCTTC.

The chain carries TRBV5-1 and TRBJ2-7, with 9 bases that match TRBD2. This CDR3 is 14 amino acids long. V lost 0 bases, J lost 4 bases, and 2 bases stayed unmatched. CDR1 is SGHRS, CDR2 YFSETQ, per germline. The DNA of the CDR3 is TGCGCCAGCAGCTTGGTCCTAGCGGGATACGAGCAGTACTTC. Its translation: CASSLVLAGYEQYF.

The gene calls are TRBV19 and TRBJ2-2; maybe TRBD2 (5 bases). V dropped 1 base and J dropped 5 bases, with 8 bases sitting between them. The CDR3 is made up of 14 amino acids. The germline gives CDR1 LNHDA, CDR2 SQIVND (reference sequence). The DNA for the CDR3 is TGTGCCAGTAGTATAGGGCCGGGGACCGGGGAGCTGTTTTTT. Encoded protein: CASSIGPGTGELFF.

As concerns this clone: Other DNA sequences in the same sample also yield this CDR3. The chain recombines TRBV27 with TRBJ2-2; D possibly corresponds to TRBD2 (5 bases). Germline CDR1 reads MNHEY; CDR2 reads SMNVEV (reference sequence). CDR3 length: 15 amino acids. With 2 bases removed from V and 0 bases from J, the gap between germline ends came to 7 bases. CDR3 sequence (DNA): TGTGCCAGCAGTTTAGCGGGCCCGAACACCGGGGAGCTGTTTTTT. Translation: CASSLAGPNTGELFF.

The chain employs TRBV5-1 and TRBJ2-7, with D perhaps matching TRBD2 (7 bases). CDR1 is SGHRS, CDR2 YFSETQ, per germline. This CDR3 spans 17 amino acids. The V end was cut by 4 bases, the J end by 5 bases, with 25 bases between. The CDR3 sequence is CASSPEPQGGASDEQYF. The CDR3 bases are TGCGCCAGCAGCCCGGAACCACAGGGAGGGGCTAGTGACGAGCAGTACTTC.

The DNA of the CDR3 is TGCAGCGTTGTCCGCGGACAGGGGGCTCAAGAGACCCAGTACTTC. Translation: CSVVRGQGAQETQYF. The chain couples TRBV29-1 to TRBJ2-5, with 11 nucleotides matching TRBD1. Germline V gene data show CDR1 as SQVTM and CDR2 as ANQGSEA. This CDR3 contains 15 residues. Trimming removed 4 bases from V and 2 bases from J; junction bases left unmatched: 6.

The CDR3 DNA reads TGTGCCAGCGGGGTCCGGGGGTACGAGCAGTACTTC. This encodes CASGVRGYEQYF. The chain uses TRBV14 and TRBJ2-7; maybe TRBD2 (6 bases). This CDR3 region has 12 residues. The V end was cut by 8 bases, the J end by 4 bases, with 12 bases between. CDR1 and CDR2 (germline): SGHDN, FVKESK.

The chain carries TRBV27 and TRBJ2-1; TRBD2 matches at 13 bases. The CDR3 has 21 amino acids. Losses at the gene ends were 9 bases for V and 1 base for J; bases not matched to a gene: 21. CDR1 and CDR2 from the germline V gene are MNHEY and SMNVEV (reference sequence). The CDR3 nucleotides are TGTGCCAGGGAAACCTCCGGGACTAGCGGGATTATAGGGATGTCCTACAATGAGCAGTTCTTC. It codes for CARETSGTSGIIGMSYNEQFF.

V and J are TRBV15 and TRBJ2-3; 9 bases map to TRBD2. The CDR3 has 17 residues. Losses at the gene ends were 2 bases for V and 3 bases for J; bases not matched to a gene: 9. Germline loops: CDR1 LNHNV, CDR2 YYDKDF (reference sequence). CDR3 DNA sequence: TGTGCCACCAGCAGAACCAAGCGGGAGGTTGAGACAGATACGCAGTATTTT. Its protein is CATSRTKREVETDTQYF.

The chain joins TRBV11-2 to TRBJ2-2; 10 bases line up with TRBD1. The length of the CDR3 is 14 residues. The V segment lost 4 bases and the J segment 5 bases; nucleotides outside the gene matches: 1. The germline CDR1 and CDR2 sequences are SGHAT and FQNNGV. As DNA, the CDR3 is TGTGCCAGCAGCTGGGACAGGGGTACCGGGGAGCTGTTTTTT. It is translated as CASSWDRGTGELFF.

This chain connects TRBV6-5 to TRBJ2-7; no clear D gene. The CDR3 has 15 residues. V lost 1 base and J 0 bases, leaving 10 bases between the germline ends. In germline, CDR1 is MNHEY, CDR2 SVGAGI. The CDR3 nucleotides read TGTGCCAGCAGTTACTACGGAGCCACCTCCTACGAGCAGTACTTC. Translated: CASSYYGATSYEQYF.

The V and J genes are TRBV6-5 and TRBJ2-3, with D possibly being TRBD2 (5 bases). This CDR3 contains 15 residues. Germline CDR1 and CDR2: MNHEY and SVGAGI. V gave up 7 bases and J gave up 1 base, with 15 bases separating them. For the CDR3, the DNA is TGTGCCAGCACCGCGGGCGGCTCCGGCACAGATACGCAGTATTTT. Its translation: CASTAGGSGTDTQYF.

This CDR3 is CASSFSGNTEAFF. CDR3 nucleotide sequence: TGTGCCAGCAGCTTTTCGGGGAACACTGAAGCTTTCTTT. The chain carries TRBV7-2 and TRBJ1-1; D ambiguous. CDR3 length: 13 amino acids. CDR1 SGHTA and CDR2 FQGNSA come from the germline V gene. V was shortened by 3 bases and J by 1 base, with 6 bases between the two germline ends.

The V and J genes are TRBV18 and TRBJ1-6; tentative D call: TRBD1 (5 bases). The CDR3 covers 17 residues. CDR1 is KGHSH and CDR2 is LQKENI in the germline V gene. Trimming removed 2 bases at V and 0 bases at J, with 11 bases between. Here the CDR3 reads CASSPVEGSSYNSPLHF. In DNA, the CDR3 is TGTGCCAGCTCACCAGTTGAGGGGAGCTCCTATAATTCACCCCTCCACTTT.

The sample holds one count of this clone. The CDR3 protein is CASSPSTGPFGNTIYF. The CDR3 DNA sequence: TGTGCCAGCTCACCGTCGACGGGGCCCTTTGGAAACACCATATATTTT. The V call is TRBV18, the J call TRBJ1-3; D is perhaps TRBD1 (5 bases). The CDR3 runs 16 residues. V was cut by 3 bases and J by 3 bases, with 15 bases left in between. The germline CDR1 and CDR2 sequences are KGHSH and LQKENI.

This chain joins TRBV7-9 and TRBJ2-7; no reliable D call. The CDR3 extends over 12 amino acids. Deletions cut 5 bases from V and 5 bases from J, with 10 bases between. Germline V gene sequence: CDR1 SEHNR, CDR2 FQNEAQ (reference sequence). Here the CDR3 DNA reads TGTGCCAGCAGCCTAATCCCCCACGAGCAGTACTTC. Translation gives CASSLIPHEQYF.

This sequence joins TRBV19 and TRBJ1-5; D gene uncertain. Germline-derived CDR1 and CDR2 are LNHDA and SQIVND (reference sequence). The ends were cut back, 3 bases at V and 3 bases at J, with 12 bases in the middle. This CDR3 spans 15 amino acids. CDR3 sequence reads: CASSIAPGNNQPQHF. CDR3 nucleotides: TGTGCCAGTAGTATTGCACCGGGGAACAATCAGCCCCAGCATTTT.

The chain couples TRBV19 to TRBJ1-5; D unclear. Germline CDR1 reads LNHDA; CDR2 reads SQIVND (reference sequence). The CDR3 contains 14 residues. V was shortened by 5 bases and J by 3 bases, with 11 bases between the two germline ends. The DNA for the CDR3 is TGTGCCAGTAGTGACTGGCAGATCAATCAGCCCCAGCATTTT. This codes for CASSDWQINQPQHF.